This T cell receptor (beta chain) was profiled in a study of T cells after yellow fever vaccination. Points from the study as a whole: The appearance of a small share of clonotypes in both CD4 and CD8 compartments was observed. Reappearance after the booster was observed for most primary-vaccination clones (roughly 96% CD4, over 70% CD8).

This clonotype showed up just a few times. The antigen is undetermined. Trimming cost V 4 bases and J 8 bases, with 15 bases left between them. Germline V CDR1 and CDR2: DFQATT, SNEGSKA (reference sequence). There are 13 residues in the CDR3. In TCRdb, the 5' RACE reads were re-called with MiXCR into one record per CDR3 protein. Of 60,000 to 75,000 distinct CDR3 sequences in the sample, over 6.5% were seen once. The chain has TRBV20-1 and TRBJ2-1; D gene uncertain. The sequenced sample was CD8+ T cells sorted from PBMCs, obtained roughly 46 days after the first yellow fever vaccination. The receptor's source is a man aged 18 to 35 who received the YFV17D yellow fever vaccine. The CDR3 region is CSANIITTDEQFF. The CDR3 region has the DNA TGCAGTGCTAATATAATCACGACGGATGAGCAGTTCTTC.